These 26 T cell receptor beta chains originate from one sample sequenced in a study of cytomegalovirus exposure and HLA in healthy donors. Here immunoSEQ multiplex PCR was the method, and the copy in TCRdb shows in-frame clones only, minus some. The sample has roughly 150,000 clones; approximately 88% are singletons. Sequencing input: PBMCs. Source of these receptors: a woman aged 18-29 years in good health and CMV-seropositive.

The chain combines TRBV11-2 with TRBJ1-4; the D is unclear. CDR3 size: 14 residues. V lost 4 bases, J lost 0 bases, and 6 bases lay in between. Germline CDR1 is SGHAT and CDR2 is FQNNGV. The CDR3 loop is CASSSTSTNEKLFF. The CDR3 nucleotides are TGTGCCAGCAGCTCGACTTCAACTAATGAAAAACTGTTTTTT.

The rearrangement uses TRBV10-3 and TRBJ2-1; TRBD2 matches at 14 bases. Trimming took 3 bases from V and 5 from J; bases not matched to a gene: 9. The length of the CDR3 is 18 residues. Looked up from germline, CDR1 is ENHRY and CDR2 is SYGVKD. The CDR3 here is CAISDLGTSGSFHNEQFF. In nucleotides, the CDR3 is TGTGCCATCAGTGACTTAGGGACTAGCGGGAGTTTCCACAATGAGCAGTTCTTC.

This chain uses TRBV30 with TRBJ1-1, with unresolved D. CDR1 and CDR2 from the germline V gene are GTSNPN and SVGIG (reference sequence). This CDR3 has 12 residues. V shed 5 bases and J shed 7 bases, with 14 bases lying between them. This CDR3 is CAWDGEGLEAFF. The CDR3 DNA sequence: TGTGCCTGGGATGGAGAGGGCCTTGAAGCTTTCTTT.

The V and J genes are TRBV15 and TRBJ2-5, with TRBD2 matching over 8 bases. The V gene's germline CDR1 is LNHNV and CDR2 YYDKDF (reference sequence). This CDR3 region has 18 residues. The ends lost 3 bases at V and 5 bases at J; junction bases unmatched: 17. The CDR3 DNA reads as TGTGCCACCAGCAGCCAGAATAGGGCGGGAGGTCGTCGGGAGACCCAGTACTTC. This gives the protein CATSSQNRAGGRRETQYF.

This clone showed up just once. This chain joins TRBV14 and TRBJ2-1, with 10 bases that match TRBD1. The CDR3 is 18 residues long. Germline trimming cut 1 base from V and 5 bases from J; bases unmatched to any gene: 11. Per the germline V gene, CDR1 is SGHDN and CDR2 is FVKESK. CDR3 in amino acids: CASSQALGQGVPNNEQFF. CDR3 bases: TGTGCCAGCAGCCAAGCCCTAGGACAGGGGGTTCCAAACAATGAGCAGTTCTTC.

V gene TRBV30 combines with J gene TRBJ2-5; D is possibly TRBD1 (6 bases). The CDR3 loop spans 13 amino acids. Trimming pared 1 base from V and 1 base from J, leaving 7 bases between. Germline-derived CDR1 and CDR2 are GTSNPN and SVGIG (reference sequence). In nucleotides, the CDR3 is TGTGCCTGGAGTGAACAGGGCCAAGAGACCCAGTACTTC. The encoded protein is CAWSEQGQETQYF.

The J gene is TRBJ2-7, the V gene TRBV7-9; TRBD2 matches at 11 bases. V lost 5 bases to trimming and J lost 5 bases; unmatched junction nucleotides: 5. The CDR3 spans 14 residues. Germline values: CDR1 SEHNR, CDR2 FQNEAQ (reference sequence). CDR3 region: CASSPGLAAHEQYF. The CDR3 DNA reads TGTGCCAGCAGCCCGGGACTAGCGGCCCACGAGCAGTACTTC.

V usage is TRBV15 and J usage is TRBJ2-2; D is unclear. The V and J ends lost 3 bases and 3 bases respectively, with 5 bases between them. Germline CDR1 is LNHNV and CDR2 is YYDKDF (reference sequence). This CDR3 is built from 13 residues. Here the CDR3 reads CATSSAHTGELFF. CDR3 DNA sequence: TGTGCCACCAGCAGCGCGCACACCGGGGAGCTGTTTTTT.

This chain joins TRBV10-3 and TRBJ2-2, with TRBD2 matching over 8 bases. The J segment lost 1 base and the V segment lost 7 bases, leaving 11 bases of the junction unmatched. CDR1 and CDR2 (germline): ENHRY, SYGVKD. The CDR3 loop spans 17 amino acids. CDR3 region: CAIKAGGTGKNTGELFF. Here the CDR3 DNA reads TGTGCCATCAAGGCGGGAGGTACAGGGAAGAACACCGGGGAGCTGTTTTTT.

The chain combines TRBV27 with TRBJ2-7; 11 nucleotides line up with TRBD2. In germline, CDR1 is MNHEY, CDR2 SMNVEV (reference sequence). This CDR3 is 15 amino acids long. V lost 3 bases, J lost 6 bases, and 7 bases stayed unmatched. The CDR3 protein is CASSLSFSGRVEQYF. CDR3 in DNA: TGTGCCAGCAGTTTGAGTTTTAGCGGGAGGGTCGAGCAGTACTTC.

This clone occurred a few times. The rearrangement links TRBV29-1 to TRBJ2-3; D might be TRBD2 (5 bases). This CDR3 region has 14 residues. The germline CDR1 and CDR2 sequences are SQVTM and ANQGSEA. Trimming shortened V by 3 bases and J by 1 base, and 11 bases separated the two germline ends. The CDR3 DNA sequence: TGCAGCGTTGACGGGGAATCGGGCACAGATACGCAGTATTTT. Protein sequence: CSVDGESGTDTQYF.

The gene calls are TRBV4-1 and TRBJ2-5; D remains ambiguous. V was trimmed by 1 base and J by 2 bases, leaving 8 bases between them. Germline V gene data show CDR1 as MGHRA and CDR2 as YSYEKL. CDR3 length: 14 amino acids. The CDR3 region is CASSQALLQETQYF. The CDR3 coding sequence is TGCGCCAGCAGCCAAGCCTTGCTACAAGAGACCCAGTACTTC.

This chain uses TRBV12-5 with TRBJ1-5, with 9 bases identical to TRBD1. The germline CDR1 and CDR2 sequences are LGHNT and FRNRAP. The length of the CDR3 is 15 residues. V shed 5 bases and J 2 bases; nucleotides not matched to a gene: 4. CDR3 sequence: CASGPGQGRNQPQHF. The CDR3 DNA reads as TGTGCTAGTGGTCCGGGACAGGGACGCAATCAGCCCCAGCATTTT.

CDR3 residues: CASSSSRYRTGSHSYNEQFF. The CDR3 DNA follows: TGTGCCAGCAGCTCGTCGAGGTACCGGACAGGGAGCCACTCCTACAATGAGCAGTTCTTC. The genes are TRBV11-3 and TRBJ2-1, with 8 bases matching TRBD1. CDR1 SGHNT and CDR2 YENEEA come from the germline V gene. V shed 4 bases and J 0 bases; nucleotides not matched to a gene: 17. The CDR3 consists of 20 residues.

The chain joins TRBV29-1 to TRBJ2-1; 10 nucleotides align to TRBD1. Germline CDR1 SQVTM, CDR2 ANQGSEA. This CDR3 is built from 14 residues. J was trimmed by 4 bases and V by 4 bases; bases with no gene match: 4. CDR3 region: CSVAGTGAYNEQFF. CDR3 in DNA: TGCAGCGTTGCCGGGACAGGGGCTTACAATGAGCAGTTCTTC.

This chain uses TRBV5-4 with TRBJ2-3, with TRBD1 matching over 9 bases. The CDR3 runs to 15 residues. The germline gives CDR1 SGHNT, CDR2 YYREEE (reference sequence). The ends lost 4 bases at V and 4 bases at J; junction bases unmatched: 7. The CDR3 region is CASSDRGQGPDTQYF. The DNA for the CDR3 is TGTGCCAGCAGCGATCGAGGACAGGGGCCAGATACGCAGTATTTT.

The chain recombines TRBV9 with TRBJ2-5, with 14 positions matching TRBD2. With V trimmed by 3 bases and J by 4 bases, 11 bases remained unmatched. This CDR3 comprises 18 residues. Germline CDR1 reads SGDLS; CDR2 reads YYNGEE. CDR3 in amino acids: CASSAEKGLAGVVETQYF. The CDR3, as DNA: TGTGCCAGCAGCGCAGAAAAGGGACTAGCGGGAGTTGTAGAGACCCAGTACTTC.

The chain has TRBV6-6 and TRBJ2-7; maybe TRBD2 (5 bases). The germline gives CDR1 MNHNY, CDR2 SVGAGI (reference sequence). V lost 0 bases, J lost 2 bases, and 14 bases lay in between. CDR3 size: 16 residues. CDR3 residues: CASSYSRARRAYEQYF. The CDR3 DNA is TGTGCCAGCAGTTACTCGAGGGCTCGCCGGGCCTACGAGCAGTACTTC.

The chain uses TRBV18 and TRBJ2-3; 8 nucleotides line up with TRBD1. The CDR3 is 15 residues long. Germline CDR1 reads KGHSH; CDR2 reads LQKENI. V gave up 7 bases and J gave up 4 bases; unmatched junction bases: 10. The CDR3 loop is CASLRTGPVSDTQYF. CDR3 sequence (DNA): TGTGCCAGCTTACGGACAGGGCCCGTGTCAGATACGCAGTATTTT. Filled out from reference TRBV18 and TRBJ2-3, the complete variable domain reads NAGVMQNPRHLVRRRGQEARLRCSPMKGHSHVYWYRQLPEEGLKFMVYLQKENIIDESGMPKERFSAEFPKEGPSILRIQQVVRGDSAAYFCASLRTGPVSDTQYFGPGTRLTVL.

V and J are TRBV7-9 and TRBJ2-7, with D maybe TRBD1 (6 bases). Trimming cost V 3 bases and J 4 bases, with 13 bases left between them. The CDR3 is made up of 14 amino acids. The V gene's germline CDR1 is SEHNR and CDR2 FQNEAQ (reference sequence). CDR3 sequence: CASSFETGSYEQYF. In nucleotides, the CDR3 is TGTGCCAGCAGCTTTGAGACAGGTTCTTACGAGCAGTACTTC.

The chain employs TRBV19 and TRBJ2-7, with TRBD1 identical over 8 bases. The CDR3 consists of 14 residues. Germline loops: CDR1 LNHDA, CDR2 SQIVND (reference sequence). The V segment lost 3 bases and the J segment 1 base; nucleotides outside the gene matches: 2. The CDR3 DNA reads as TGTGCCAGTAGTATTCAGGGGGCTTCCTACGAGCAGTACTTC. It is translated as CASSIQGASYEQYF.

The sample holds one count of this clone. The rearrangement uses TRBV11-2 and TRBJ2-2; 7 bases fit TRBD1. The germline V gene has CDR1 SGHAT and CDR2 FQNNGV. The CDR3 contains 16 residues. V shed 4 bases and J 1 base; nucleotides not matched to a gene: 6. CDR3 residues: CASSSDRAGNTGELFF. Here the CDR3 DNA reads TGTGCCAGCAGCTCCGACAGGGCTGGGAACACCGGGGAGCTGTTTTTT.

The chain is built from TRBV6-6 and TRBJ2-1; TRBD2 is a possible D gene (5 bases). Germline-derived CDR1 and CDR2 are MNHNY and SVGAGI (reference sequence). CDR3 length equals 14 residues. V was trimmed by 8 bases and J by 5 bases, leaving 16 bases between them. CDR3 nucleotide sequence: TGTGCCAGCGCCCTTCCGGGAACCCACAATGAGCAGTTCTTC. Translation: CASALPGTHNEQFF.

In its sample, this clone was seen once. The rearrangement links TRBV28 to TRBJ1-5; the match to TRBD1 covers 9 bases. This CDR3 region has 15 residues. The germline V gene has CDR1 MDHEN and CDR2 SYDVKM. Losses at the gene ends were 5 bases for V and 7 bases for J; bases not matched to a gene: 9. The CDR3 here is CASSQLQGAGQPQHF. CDR3 coding DNA: TGTGCCAGCAGTCAATTACAGGGGGCGGGACAGCCCCAGCATTTT. Filled out from reference TRBV28 and TRBJ1-5, the complete variable domain reads DVKVTQSSRYLVKRTGEKVFLECVQDMDHENMFWYRQDPGLGLRLIYFSYDVKMKEKGDIPEGYSVSREKKERFSLILESASTNQTSMYLCASSQLQGAGQPQHFGDGTRLSIL.

Judged by abundance, this clone is medium-sized. V usage is TRBV27 and J usage is TRBJ2-1, with D possibly matching TRBD1 (5 bases). The length of the CDR3 is 17 residues. V shed 4 bases and J shed 4 bases, with 20 bases lying between them. The germline V gene encodes CDR1 MNHEY and CDR2 SMNVEV (reference sequence). The CDR3 here is CASSWGVVNTGYNEQFF. CDR3 nucleotides: TGTGCCAGCAGTTGGGGTGTAGTGAATACAGGATACAATGAGCAGTTCTTC.

The chain employs TRBV28 and TRBJ2-1; D is possibly TRBD1 (5 bases). The CDR3 consists of 15 residues. Germline lookup yields CDR1 MDHEN and CDR2 SYDVKM. The ends were cut back, 4 bases at V and 2 bases at J, with 12 bases in the middle. As DNA, the CDR3 is TGTGCCAGCAGTTCCCCGCTCAGGGCCTACAATGAGCAGTTCTTC. It encodes CASSSPLRAYNEQFF.